This T cell receptor (beta chain) is from a study of T-cell reconstitution after alpha-beta-depleted transplantation in children. V was cut by 1 base and J by 2 bases, with 10 bases left in between. This CDR3 is built from 15 residues. CDR1 and CDR2 (germline): SGHVS, FNYEAQ. Researchers prepared the TCRbeta library using unique molecular identifiers, the study reports. Each CDR3 protein gets one entry after TCRdb re-called the PCR reads with MiXCR. This sample carries hundreds of thousands of distinct CDR3 sequences, about an eighth of them seen once, and the ten largest clones take 3.5% to 4.5%. This clonotype was detected a few times.

This chain uses TRBV7-6 with TRBJ2-3, with a tentative D call TRBD2 (6 bases). The specimen comprised PBMCs, sampled from the stem cell graft. The sequence was obtained from a human donor who donated a stem cell graft to a child with Fanconi anemia. The CDR3 is CASSLGAGPTDTQYF. CDR3 DNA: TGTGCCAGCAGCTTAGGGGCGGGGCCCACAGATACGCAGTATTTT.